A selection of T cell receptor beta chains follows, all from one sample in a study of CXCR3-negative and CXCR3-positive naive CD8 T cells. Using the 5' RACE reads, TCRdb records one entry per CDR3 protein without DNA. This table holds roughly 130,000 distinct CDR3 sequences. The material sequenced was naive CXCR3+ CD8+ T cells from blood. The source is a human donor in good health. Some clones in this sample may be carry-over from other donors' samples. Both conserved end residues are part of each CDR3.

CDR3 length: 13
J gene: TRBJ2-2
V gene: TRBV29-1
CDR3 protein: CSVDFENTGELFF

CDR3 length: 12
J gene: TRBJ2-7
V gene: TRBV29-1
CDR3 protein: CSVDTADYEQYF

CDR3 length: 15
J gene: TRBJ2-3
V gene: TRBV4-1
CDR3 protein: CASSQVQGSTDTQYF

CDR3 length: 15
J gene: TRBJ2-7
V gene: TRBV19
CDR3 protein: CASSAGTGLSYEQYF

CDR3 length: 13
J gene: TRBJ2-7
V gene: TRBV3-1
CDR3 protein: CASSHPYSYEQYF

CDR3 length: 16
J gene: TRBJ2-1
V gene: TRBV20-1
CDR3 protein: CSARELRSGEANEQFF

CDR3 length: 14
J gene: TRBJ1-2
V gene: TRBV29-1
CDR3 protein: CSVVDPDSGNGYTF

CDR3 length: 14
J gene: TRBJ2-7
V gene: TRBV28
CDR3 protein: CASSLSKTGLEQYF

CDR3 length: 15
J gene: TRBJ1-4
V gene: TRBV7-6
CDR3 protein: CASGLRAGEDEKLFF

CDR3 length: 17
J gene: TRBJ1-5
V gene: TRBV18
CDR3 protein: CASSPIGTGVVNQPQHF

CDR3 length: 14
J gene: TRBJ2-1
V gene: TRBV7-9
CDR3 protein: CASSAGGWHNEQFF

CDR3 length: 17
J gene: TRBJ2-1
V gene: TRBV7-3
CDR3 protein: CASSLYLAGAADNEQFF

CDR3 length: 15
J gene: TRBJ2-1
V gene: TRBV9
CDR3 protein: CASSASGSSYNEQFF

CDR3 length: 13
J gene: TRBJ2-1
V gene: TRBV11-2
CDR3 protein: CASSSPQRDEQFF

CDR3 length: 15
J gene: TRBJ1-4
V gene: TRBV6-2/TRBV6-3
CDR3 protein: CASSSYGTAYEKLFF

CDR3 length: 16
J gene: TRBJ1-1
V gene: TRBV7-9
CDR3 protein: CASSSPQGFTFAEAFF

CDR3 length: 13
J gene: TRBJ1-1
V gene: TRBV29-1
CDR3 protein: CSVKTGTALEAFF

CDR3 length: 22
J gene: TRBJ2-5
V gene: TRBV6-6
CDR3 protein: CASTGTSGPTPNLIRYYETQYF

CDR3 length: 16
J gene: TRBJ1-1
V gene: TRBV7-9
CDR3 protein: CASSLASWQPNTEAFF

CDR3 length: 13
J gene: TRBJ1-2
V gene: TRBV20-1
CDR3 protein: CSARGSFVDGYTF

CDR3 length: 14
J gene: TRBJ1-4
V gene: TRBV29-1
CDR3 protein: CSVDTGVTNEKLFF

CDR3 length: 14
J gene: TRBJ2-7
V gene: TRBV9
CDR3 protein: CASSAASGFHEQYF

CDR3 length: 14
J gene: TRBJ2-1
V gene: TRBV12-3/TRBV12-4
CDR3 protein: CASSPGLAGREQFF

CDR3 length: 15
J gene: TRBJ1-2
V gene: TRBV7-9
CDR3 protein: CASSSMSTSGYGYTF

CDR3 length: 15
J gene: TRBJ2-1
V gene: TRBV28
CDR3 protein: CASARSGGSYNEQFF

CDR3 length: 17
J gene: TRBJ2-3
V gene: TRBV25-1
CDR3 protein: CASSEGSRTSYTDTQYF

CDR3 length: 14
J gene: TRBJ2-7
V gene: TRBV29-1
CDR3 protein: CSVEGRTGDNEQYF

CDR3 length: 15
J gene: TRBJ1-4
V gene: TRBV6-5
CDR3 protein: CASSYSRTRPEKLFF

CDR3 length: 16
J gene: TRBJ2-5
V gene: TRBV11-2
CDR3 protein: CASSSRQGPGGETQYF

CDR3 length: 12
J gene: TRBJ2-1
V gene: TRBV13
CDR3 protein: CASSLSTEEQFF

CDR3 length: 14
J gene: TRBJ2-5
V gene: TRBV27
CDR3 protein: CASSPIAGEETQYF

CDR3 length: 15
J gene: TRBJ2-1
V gene: TRBV6-5
CDR3 protein: CASSPTSPPYNEQFF

CDR3 length: 14
J gene: TRBJ2-7
V gene: TRBV28
CDR3 protein: CASSFGTGIHEQYF

CDR3 length: 14
J gene: TRBJ2-7
V gene: TRBV20-1
CDR3 protein: CSPYIMGTIYEQYF

CDR3 length: 14
J gene: TRBJ1-2
V gene: TRBV9
CDR3 protein: CASSVGQNYYGYTF

CDR3 length: 18
J gene: TRBJ2-7
V gene: TRBV18
CDR3 protein: CASSPPAGPQGPDYEQYF

CDR3 length: 13
J gene: TRBJ1-2
V gene: TRBV29-1
CDR3 protein: CSVESQGNYGYTF

CDR3 length: 17
J gene: TRBJ2-1
V gene: TRBV29-1
CDR3 protein: CSVDGTSGRATYNEQFF

CDR3 length: 11
J gene: TRBJ2-1
V gene: TRBV29-1
CDR3 protein: CSANYDNEQFF

CDR3 length: 20
J gene: TRBJ2-1
V gene: TRBV4-3
CDR3 protein: CASSQDRLAVGGLRGNEQFF

CDR3 length: 16
J gene: TRBJ1-2
V gene: TRBV7-9
CDR3 protein: CASSQVPRDRGYGYTF

CDR3 length: 17
J gene: TRBJ2-7
V gene: TRBV15
CDR3 protein: CATSRWAPTGTLYEQYF

CDR3 length: 16
J gene: TRBJ1-2
V gene: TRBV29-1
CDR3 protein: CSVEGGQGEILYGYTF

CDR3 length: 13
J gene: TRBJ1-2
V gene: TRBV19
CDR3 protein: CASSPIGSEGYTF

CDR3 length: 13
J gene: TRBJ2-1
V gene: TRBV7-9
CDR3 protein: CASSPVGSNEQFF

CDR3 length: 13
J gene: TRBJ1-2
V gene: TRBV7-9
CDR3 protein: CASSHRTELVLPF

CDR3 length: 14
J gene: TRBJ1-2
V gene: TRBV7-2
CDR3 protein: CASSGTGVINGYTF